This TCR beta chain is drawn from a study of T-cell memory formation after mild COVID-19. General study points: Day 15 to 85 contracting clones showed balanced CD4/CD8; later expanders leaned CD4+. Second-wave clones reaching peak frequency on day 37 lacked confirmed SARS-CoV-2 specificity. Some responding clones appeared in pre-infection memory, suggesting cross-reactive memory joined.

V trimming: 2 bases; J trimming: 8 bases; junction bases outside the gene matches: 6. CDR3 length: 15 amino acids. Germline loops: CDR1 MNHEY, CDR2 SVGAGI. TCRdb reprocessed the 5' RACE reads via MiXCR and lists one record per CDR3 protein. The sample shows around 300,000 distinct CDR3 sequences, roughly 13% of them seen only once. This clonotype has a handful of counts. Its antigen remains unidentified. V and J are TRBV6-5 and TRBJ2-3; 11 nucleotides line up with TRBD1. The sequenced material came from PBMCs or a T cell subset sorted from them (not recorded which). This TCR was recovered from a man between 18 and 35 years old who had mild COVID-19 (a few samples of this study predate the infection). Cell type and time point are not known. The CDR3, as DNA: TGTGCCAGCAGTTACCAGGGACAGGGGGTCGGTACGCAGTATTTT. It specifies CASSYQGQGVGTQYF.